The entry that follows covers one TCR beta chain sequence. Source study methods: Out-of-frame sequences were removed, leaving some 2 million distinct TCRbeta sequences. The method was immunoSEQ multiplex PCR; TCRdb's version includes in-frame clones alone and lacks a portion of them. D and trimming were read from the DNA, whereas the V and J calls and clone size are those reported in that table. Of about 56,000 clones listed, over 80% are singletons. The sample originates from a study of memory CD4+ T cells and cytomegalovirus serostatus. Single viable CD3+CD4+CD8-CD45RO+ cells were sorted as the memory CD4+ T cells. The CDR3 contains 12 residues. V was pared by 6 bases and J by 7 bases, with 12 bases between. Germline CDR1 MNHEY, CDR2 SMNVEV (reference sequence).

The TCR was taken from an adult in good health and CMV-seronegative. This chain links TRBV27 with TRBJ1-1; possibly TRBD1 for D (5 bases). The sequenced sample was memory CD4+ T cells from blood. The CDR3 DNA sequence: TGTGCCAGCAGCCTCGTGGGGGGTGAAGCTTTCTTT. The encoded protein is CASSLVGGEAFF.